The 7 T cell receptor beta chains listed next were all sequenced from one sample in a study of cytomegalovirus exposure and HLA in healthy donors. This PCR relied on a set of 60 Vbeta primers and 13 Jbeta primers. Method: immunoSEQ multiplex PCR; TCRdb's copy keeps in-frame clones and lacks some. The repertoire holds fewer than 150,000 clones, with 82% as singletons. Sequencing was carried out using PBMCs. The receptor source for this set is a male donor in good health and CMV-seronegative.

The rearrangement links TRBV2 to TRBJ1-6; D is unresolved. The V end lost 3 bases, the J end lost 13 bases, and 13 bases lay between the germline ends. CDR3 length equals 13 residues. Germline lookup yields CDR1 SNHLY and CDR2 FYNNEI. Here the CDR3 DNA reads TGTGCCAGCAGTGATTTCTCGGAGGCTCCCCTCCACTTT. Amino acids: CASSDFSEAPLHF.

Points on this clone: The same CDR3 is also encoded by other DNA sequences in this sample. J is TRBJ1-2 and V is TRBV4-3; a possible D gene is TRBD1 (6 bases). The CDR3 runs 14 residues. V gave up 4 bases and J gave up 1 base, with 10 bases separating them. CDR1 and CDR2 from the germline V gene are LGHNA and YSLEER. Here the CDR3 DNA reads TGCGCCAGCAGCCCTCAGGGGCTTAACTATGGCTACACCTTC. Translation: CASSPQGLNYGYTF.

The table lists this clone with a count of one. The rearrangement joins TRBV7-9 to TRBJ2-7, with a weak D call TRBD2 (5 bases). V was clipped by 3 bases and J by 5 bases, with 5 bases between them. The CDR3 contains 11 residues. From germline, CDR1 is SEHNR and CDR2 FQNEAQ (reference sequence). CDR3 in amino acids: CASSFGDEQYF. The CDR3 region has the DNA TGTGCCAGCAGCTTCGGGGACGAGCAGTACTTC. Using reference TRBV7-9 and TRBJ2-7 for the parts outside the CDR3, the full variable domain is DTGVSQNPRHKITKRGQNVTFRCDPISEHNRLYWYRQTLGQGPEFLTYFQNEAQLEKSRLLSDRFSAERPKGSFSTLEIQRTEQGDSAMYLCASSFGDEQYFGPGTRLTVT.

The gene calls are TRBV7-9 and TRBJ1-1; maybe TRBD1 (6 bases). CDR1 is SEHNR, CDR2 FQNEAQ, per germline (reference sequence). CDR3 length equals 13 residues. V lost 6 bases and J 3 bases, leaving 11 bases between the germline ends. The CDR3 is CASRPPGDTEAFF. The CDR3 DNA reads TGTGCCAGCAGGCCCCCAGGGGACACTGAAGCTTTCTTT.

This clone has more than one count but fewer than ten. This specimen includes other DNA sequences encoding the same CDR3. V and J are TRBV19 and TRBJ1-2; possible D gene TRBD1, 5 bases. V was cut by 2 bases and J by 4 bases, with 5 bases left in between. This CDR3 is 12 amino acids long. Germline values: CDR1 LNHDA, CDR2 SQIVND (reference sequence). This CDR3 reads CASSITGYGYTF. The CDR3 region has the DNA TGTGCCAGTAGTATAACAGGCTATGGCTACACCTTC.

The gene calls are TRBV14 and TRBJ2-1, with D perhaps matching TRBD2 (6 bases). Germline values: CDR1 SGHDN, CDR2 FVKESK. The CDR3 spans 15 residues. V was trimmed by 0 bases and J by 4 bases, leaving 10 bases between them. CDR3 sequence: CASSQEGTHYNEQFF. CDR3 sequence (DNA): TGTGCCAGCAGCCAAGAAGGGACTCATTACAATGAGCAGTTCTTC.

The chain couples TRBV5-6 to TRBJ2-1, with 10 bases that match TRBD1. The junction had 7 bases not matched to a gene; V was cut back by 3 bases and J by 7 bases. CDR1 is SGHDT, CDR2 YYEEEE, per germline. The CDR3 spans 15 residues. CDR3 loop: CASSSRDRGLNEQFF. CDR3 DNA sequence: TGTGCCAGCAGCTCCCGGGACAGGGGACTGAATGAGCAGTTCTTC.